The 7 T cell receptor beta chains below come from one sample, sequenced in a study of blood T cell repertoires in COVID-19. Assay used: immunoSEQ multiplex PCR; TCRdb lists only in-frame clones, some missing. The data show over 250,000 clones, 85% seen once. Sequenced material: peripheral blood. The receptor source for this set is a man between 50 and 59 years old with active or convalescent COVID-19.

The chain joins TRBV28 to TRBJ1-5; a weak D match, TRBD1 (5 bases). V was shortened by 6 bases and J by 5 bases, with 23 bases between the two germline ends. Germline assignment: CDR1 MDHEN and CDR2 SYDVKM. The CDR3 covers 17 residues. The CDR3: CASSVPTGYLAHQPQHF. CDR3 nucleotide sequence: TGTGCCAGCAGCGTACCCACAGGTTACCTGGCCCATCAGCCCCAGCATTTT.

The chain couples TRBV7-2 to TRBJ2-1, with D maybe TRBD1 (6 bases). The germline V and J ends were trimmed by 5 bases and 3 bases, with 14 bases remaining between them. CDR3 length equals 15 residues. CDR1 and CDR2 (germline): SGHTA, FQGNSA. Written as DNA, the CDR3 is TGTGCCAGCAGCCGTGGACAGAGGATCTACAATGAGCAGTTCTTC. Its protein is CASSRGQRIYNEQFF.

V is TRBV27 and J is TRBJ1-5; possible D gene TRBD1, 5 bases. The CDR3 loop spans 15 amino acids. V lost 2 bases and J 4 bases, leaving 12 bases between the germline ends. CDR1 and CDR2 from the germline V gene are MNHEY and SMNVEV (reference sequence). This chain's CDR3 is CASSLVPRDNQPQHF. The CDR3 nucleotides are TGTGCCAGCAGTTTAGTTCCCAGGGATAATCAGCCCCAGCATTTT.

There are a few counts of this clone. The V call is TRBV3-1 (or the pseudogene TRBV3-2), the J call TRBJ2-1; 10 positions agree with TRBD1. This CDR3 has 16 amino acids. Germline V gene data show CDR1 as LGHDT and CDR2 as YNNKEL (reference sequence). J was trimmed by 6 bases and V by 4 bases; bases with no gene match: 9. CDR3: CASSPQDRGTSNEQFF. The CDR3 nucleotides are TGTGCCAGCAGCCCCCAGGACAGGGGGACTAGCAATGAGCAGTTCTTC.

The V and J genes are TRBV7-7 and TRBJ2-3; the D gene is possibly TRBD2 (5 bases). The CDR3 contains 14 residues. Germline CDR1 reads SSHAT; CDR2 reads FNYEAQ (reference sequence). V was shortened by 1 base and J by 0 bases, with 5 bases between the two germline ends. The CDR3 nucleotides are TGTGCCAGCAGCTTAGGGACTAGCACAGATACGCAGTATTTT. It encodes CASSLGTSTDTQYF.

J is TRBJ1-5 and V is TRBV12-5, with 10 bases fitting TRBD1. CDR3 length: 16 residues. Per germline, CDR1 LGHNT and CDR2 FRNRAP. V dropped 7 bases and J dropped 3; count of bases not matched to a gene: 9. Here the CDR3 DNA reads TGTGCTAGTGCGCCCGGACAGGGGGTTTACAATCAGCCCCAGCATTTT. Translation gives CASAPGQGVYNQPQHF.

The chain links TRBV2 to TRBJ2-5, with 12 nucleotides matching TRBD2. V shed 10 bases and J 9 bases; nucleotides not matched to a gene: 18. The CDR3 totals 16 residues. The germline V gene encodes CDR1 SNHLY and CDR2 FYNNEI. The CDR3 loop is CATKPTTSGSLGAQYF. The CDR3 DNA sequence: TGTGCCACCAAGCCCACGACTAGCGGGAGCCTTGGGGCCCAGTACTTC.